This TCR beta chain was recorded in a study of T cell responses to AZD1222 COVID-19 vaccine (dated by TCRdb to about 2021). Describing the broader study: A total of 233 trial participants underwent TCR sequencing, of whom 207 received two doses of AZD1222 and 26 received two doses of the MenACWY control vaccine. Enrollment into the trials was organized by age into subgroups of 18-55, 56-69 and 70-plus years, and those subgroups contained roughly 150, 30 and 60 TCR-sequenced participants, respectively.

Per the publication, the time point label means: about 28 days (+/-7) after the second vaccine dose. Explained via the paper, the treatment or condition label denotes: meningococcal conjugate vaccine given as trial control. Vaccinee samples came from UK trials COV001 and COV002, including a single-blind randomized controlled phase 2/3 trial of AZD1222 (ChAdOx1 nCoV-19) in healthy adults. Trial participant PBMC samples were collected at day 0 and day 28 after the second dose for TCRbeta chain sequencing. The CDR3 regions of human TCRbeta chains were analyzed by immunosequencing. Under the source paper's analysis protocol: TCRs in the repertoires were compared against a reference library of SARS-CoV-2-specific TCRs that had been generated with the MIRA antigen-specificity platform. Breadth was defined as the fraction of unique TCRs that were SARS-CoV-2-associated. Depth was defined as the fraction of total T cells that were SARS-CoV-2-associated. Each spike-specific TCR was assigned to its reactive spike region and to a CD4 or CD8 class using the MIRA data. Log10-transformed breadth and depth values were compared by one-way ANOVA with Sidak's multiple comparisons tests. TCRdb obtained this table from immuneACCESS and retained in-frame rearrangements with V and J assigned. These tables miss some clones; where compared with another copy, unresolved V genes account for less than half of the shortfall, and the remainder is unexplained. V and J calls and clone size come straight from that table; D and trimming were deduced from the DNA. The sample data list tens of thousands of clones, and 80% to 95% of these were observed just once. The ten largest clones represent approximately 6.3% of the sample.

Cut back by 8 bases and 2 bases, the V and J ends lie 13 bases apart. Taken from cysteine to phenylalanine, the CDR3 has 14 residues. Solely the CDR3 DNA is kept, with 42 bases framed from the first base. From a lookup of the germline V gene, CDR1 and CDR2 are MDHEN and SYDVKM. As concerns this clone: Its binding antigen is unknown. Per-base qualities were not stored, and no clone one base away is much larger.

The investigation overall reported the following: Conclusions about previously exposed vaccinees are limited because only six or seven AZD1222 recipients were SARS-CoV-2 seropositive at baseline. Reportedly, almost half of the unique spike-specific TCRs recognized epitopes lying outside the regions that are mutated in the B.1.351 and B.1.1.7 variants. Because no day 14 peak-response samples were available, the repertoires could be characterized only after the peak T cell response. After two AZD1222 doses, spike-specific TCR breadth and depth were significantly higher than at day 0 and than in MenACWY recipients. Participants were mostly white British and included more females than males, and it was suggested by the authors that clonal diversity may have been underestimated. In the small 56-69-year group, the increase in depth fell short of significance, most likely because of low power. CD4 TCRs associated with the vaccine covered the entire spike protein, and the dominant responses were in regions 160-218 and 743-854.

The rearrangement joined TRBV28 to TRBJ1-5; the D gene is perhaps TRBD1, from 6 matching bases. Specimen: peripheral blood, collected 28 days after the second dose of the MenACWY control vaccine. The clonotype originates from an adult who received the MenACWY meningococcal vaccine as a control. The CDR3 protein: CASLAPGGNQPQHF. The sequence in DNA is TGTGCCAGCTTGGCACCAGGGGGCAATCAGCCCCAGCATTTT.